This T cell receptor beta chain was sequenced for a study of blood T cell repertoires in COVID-19. Germline trimming cut 7 bases from V and 1 base from J; bases unmatched to any gene: 12. The CDR3 is made up of 17 amino acids. Germline CDR1 and CDR2: SNHLY and FYNNEI. Assay: immunoSEQ multiplex PCR; the TCRdb copy retains only in-frame clones and omits some. This sample has roughly 250,000 clones, with 88% found just once. The chain combines TRBV2 with TRBJ1-5; TRBD1 matches at 8 bases. The receptor was derived from a man in his sixties who had recovered from COVID-19. The sample comprised peripheral blood. CDR3 nucleotides: TGTGCCAGCACGGGACAGGACTACGGGGGAAGCAATCAGCCCCAGCATTTT. This gives the protein CASTGQDYGGSNQPQHF.